This T cell receptor beta chain was observed in a study of shared clonotypes between healthy human individuals. The overall study: Researchers assigned three CD4 naive, three CD4 memory, two CD8 naive and one CD8 memory plate to each donor. Study-wide points: It was the non-shared clonotypes that had lower generation probabilities than clonotypes shared by all four donors.

It was across several immunoSEQ plates that each subset's genomic DNA was evenly split. Generated by immunoSEQ multiplex PCR, the TCRdb table keeps only in-frame clones and is missing some. The sample has about 2.5 million clones; 85% to 95% are singletons. Comments on this clone: Its antigen is as yet unknown.

In germline, CDR1 is LNHDA, CDR2 SQIVND (reference sequence). Deletions cut 5 bases from V and 3 bases from J, with 10 bases between. This CDR3 comprises 13 residues. The sequencing input was naive CD4+ T cells from PBMCs. The subset is: CD45RA+ positively selected. The clonotype comes from a man younger than 30 in good health. Some clones in this sample may be carry-over from other donors' samples. V gene TRBV19 combines with J gene TRBJ1-1; no definite D call. The DNA of the CDR3 is TGTGCCAGTAGTTCCAGCCGGGACACTGAAGCTTTCTTT. The encoded protein is CASSSSRDTEAFF.